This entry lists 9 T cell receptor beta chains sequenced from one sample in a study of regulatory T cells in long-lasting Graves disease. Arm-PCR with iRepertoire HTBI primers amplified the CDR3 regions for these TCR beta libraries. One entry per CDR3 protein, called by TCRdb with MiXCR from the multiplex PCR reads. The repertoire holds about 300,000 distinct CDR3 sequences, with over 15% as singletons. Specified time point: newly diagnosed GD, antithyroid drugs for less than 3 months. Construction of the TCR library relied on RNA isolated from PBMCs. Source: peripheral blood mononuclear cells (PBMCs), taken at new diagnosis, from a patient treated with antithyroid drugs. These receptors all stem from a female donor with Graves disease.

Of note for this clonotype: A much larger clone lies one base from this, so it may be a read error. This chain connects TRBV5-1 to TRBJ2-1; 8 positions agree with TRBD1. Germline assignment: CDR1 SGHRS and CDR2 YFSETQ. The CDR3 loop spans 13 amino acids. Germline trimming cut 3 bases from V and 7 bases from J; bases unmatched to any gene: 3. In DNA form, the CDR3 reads TGCGCCAGCAGCTCCGGGACAGGTAATGAGCAGTTCTTC. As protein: CASSSGTGNEQFF.

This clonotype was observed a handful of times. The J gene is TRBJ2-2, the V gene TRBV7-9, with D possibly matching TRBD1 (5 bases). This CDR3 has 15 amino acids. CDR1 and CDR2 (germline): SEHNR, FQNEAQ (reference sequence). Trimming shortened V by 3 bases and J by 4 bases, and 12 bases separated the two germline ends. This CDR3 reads CASSLYQGPTGELFF. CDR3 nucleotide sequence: TGTGCCAGCAGCTTGTATCAGGGCCCCACCGGGGAGCTGTTTTTT.

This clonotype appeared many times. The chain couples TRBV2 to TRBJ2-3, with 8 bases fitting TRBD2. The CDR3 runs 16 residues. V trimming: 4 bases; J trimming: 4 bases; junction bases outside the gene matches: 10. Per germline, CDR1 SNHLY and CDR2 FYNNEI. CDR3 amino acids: CASSGFGTSDADTQYF. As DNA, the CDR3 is TGTGCCAGCAGTGGGTTTGGGACTAGTGACGCAGATACGCAGTATTTT.

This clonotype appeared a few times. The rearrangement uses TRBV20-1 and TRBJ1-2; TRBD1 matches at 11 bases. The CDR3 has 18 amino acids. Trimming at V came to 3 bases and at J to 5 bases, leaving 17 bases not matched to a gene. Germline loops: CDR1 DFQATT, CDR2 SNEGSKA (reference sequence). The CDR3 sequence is CSASAVIGQGASSYGYTF. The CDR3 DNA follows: TGCAGTGCTAGTGCTGTGATAGGACAGGGGGCGTCCTCATATGGCTACACCTTC.

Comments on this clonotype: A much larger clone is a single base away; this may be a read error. CDR3 coding DNA: TGTGCCAGCAGCGTAGGAAGTATGGGGCTCGAGGGCACTGGAGCTTTCTTT. Translation: CASSVGSMGLEGTGAFF. The gene calls are TRBV9 and TRBJ1-1; D is possibly TRBD1 (5 bases). The CDR3 has 17 residues. Germline V CDR1 and CDR2: SGDLS, YYNGEE.

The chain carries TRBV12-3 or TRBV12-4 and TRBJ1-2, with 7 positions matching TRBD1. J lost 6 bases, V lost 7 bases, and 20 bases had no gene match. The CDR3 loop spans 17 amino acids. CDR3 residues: CASTFGLGRQGADGYTF. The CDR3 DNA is TGTGCCAGCACCTTCGGCTTGGGGCGACAGGGTGCTGATGGCTACACCTTC.

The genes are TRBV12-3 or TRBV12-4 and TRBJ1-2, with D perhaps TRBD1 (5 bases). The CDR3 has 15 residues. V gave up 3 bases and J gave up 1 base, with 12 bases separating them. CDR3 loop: CASSFTAGLNYGYTF. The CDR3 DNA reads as TGTGCCAGCAGTTTCACGGCAGGGCTTAACTATGGCTACACCTTC.

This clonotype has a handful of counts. The CDR3 nucleotides are TGTGCCAGCAGTTACGACAGGGGCGCTGGCTCACCCCTCCACTTT. This codes for CASSYDRGAGSPLHF. This chain connects TRBV6-2 or TRBV6-3 to TRBJ1-6, with TRBD1 identical over 8 bases. V shed 2 bases, J shed 10 bases, and the junction held 7 bases outside the gene matches. The CDR3 has 15 residues. Germline V gene sequence: CDR1 MNHEY, CDR2 SVGEGT.

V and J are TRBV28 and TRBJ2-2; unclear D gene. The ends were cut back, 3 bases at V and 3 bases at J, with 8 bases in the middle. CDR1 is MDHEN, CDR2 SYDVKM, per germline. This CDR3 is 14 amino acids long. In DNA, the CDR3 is TGTGCCAGCAGTTTTTTAGAAGACACCGGGGAGCTGTTTTTT. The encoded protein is CASSFLEDTGELFF.